A single sample is the source of the 9 T cell receptor beta chains below, sequenced in a study of read filtering for tumor transcriptome and immune sequencing. This library used approximately 390 ng RNA and molecular barcoded adaptors spanning alpha/delta and beta/gamma chains. TCRdb re-derived calls from the reads in MiXCR, one entry per CDR3 protein. The data contain around 40,000 distinct CDR3 sequences, around 11% of them singletons. Sequencing was done on a sample of a population of CD138-negative cells sorted from bone marrow. The receptors were sampled from a donor at least 40 years old with multiple myeloma.

This clonotype was seen repeatedly, ten times or more. The rearrangement uses TRBV29-1 and TRBJ2-5, with 14 bases matching TRBD2. The germline gives CDR1 SQVTM, CDR2 ANQGSEA. Unmatched junction bases numbered 5, after V lost 6 bases and J lost 5 bases. The CDR3 is 14 residues long. The CDR3 loop reads CSVRLAGGHETQYF. Written as DNA, the CDR3 is TGCAGCGTGAGACTAGCGGGGGGGCATGAGACCCAGTACTTC.

Only a few counts were recorded for this clonotype. A read error is possible here, since a much larger clone lies one base away. This sequence joins TRBV25-1 and TRBJ1-1; D is uncertain. Germline V gives CDR1 MGHDK, CDR2 SYGVNS. The CDR3 has 14 amino acids. This chain's CDR3 is CANSEGYLYTEAFF. In DNA, the CDR3 is TGTGCCAACAGTGAAGGCTACCTGTACACTGAAGCTTTCTTT.

This clonotype appeared many times. The V gene is TRBV3-1, the J gene TRBJ2-2; 10 nucleotides match TRBD2. There are 15 residues in the CDR3. The V gene's germline CDR1 is LGHDT and CDR2 YNNKEL (reference sequence). V was clipped by 3 bases and J by 4 bases; unmatched bases: 2. The CDR3 nucleotides are TGTGCCAGCAGCCAGAGACTAGCGGGCACCGGGGAGCTGTTTTTT. Protein product: CASSQRLAGTGELFF. Variable domain in full (rest from reference TRBV3-1 and TRBJ2-2): DTAVSQTPKYLVTQMGNDKSIKCEQNLGHDTMYWYKQDSKKFLKIMFSYNNKELIINETVPNRFSPKSPDKAHLNLHINSLELGDSAVYFCASSQRLAGTGELFFGEGSRLTVL.

This clonotype has at least ten counts. This chain joins TRBV6-6 and TRBJ1-5; 7 bases map to TRBD1. Germline assignment: CDR1 MNHNY and CDR2 SVGAGI (reference sequence). The CDR3 covers 15 residues. The V gene end was trimmed by 9 bases and the J gene end by 5 bases; junction bases not matched to a gene: 13. For the CDR3, the DNA is TGTGCCAGTAGGGCGGGACAGACCATTTATCAGCCCCAGCATTTT. Its protein product is CASRAGQTIYQPQHF.

This clonotype was detected many times. This chain joins TRBV30 and TRBJ1-1; 7 positions match TRBD1. Germline CDR1 and CDR2: GTSNPN and SVGIG (reference sequence). The CDR3 runs to 12 residues. J was trimmed by 4 bases and V by 5 bases; bases with no gene match: 4. The CDR3 spells CAWASGGTEAFF. In nucleotides, the CDR3 is TGTGCCTGGGCTTCAGGGGGCACTGAAGCTTTCTTT.

This clonotype appeared many times. CDR3 DNA sequence: TGCGCCAGCAGCTTGTTGGGAATCGATGAGCAGTTCTTC. Protein: CASSLLGIDEQFF. The chain joins TRBV5-1 to TRBJ2-1; no clear D gene. This CDR3 is built from 13 residues. The germline V gene has CDR1 SGHRS and CDR2 YFSETQ. V gave up 1 base and J gave up 8 bases, with 10 bases separating them.

At least ten counts were recorded for this clonotype. The chain has TRBV14 and TRBJ1-6; D is possibly TRBD1 (5 bases). CDR3 length: 14 amino acids. Germline CDR1 and CDR2: SGHDN and FVKESK. The V gene lost 1 base and the J gene lost 4 bases, with 5 bases spanning the gap. DNA for the CDR3: TGTGCCAGCAGCCAAGGACAGTATAATTCACCCCTCCACTTT. It is translated as CASSQGQYNSPLHF.

Concerning this clonotype itself: A much more abundant neighbour one base away suggests this may be a read error. Because the CDR3 is missing its conserved closing phenylalanine or tryptophan, this is likely a read error. V usage is TRBV6-2 or TRBV6-3 and J usage is TRBJ2-5, with D perhaps matching TRBD2 (6 bases). The CDR3 sequence is 15 residues long. V was trimmed by 2 bases and J by 5 bases, leaving 15 bases between them. In germline, CDR1 is MNHEY, CDR2 SVGEGT. This CDR3 reads CASSYGVRLAETQYS. Here the CDR3 DNA reads TGTGCCAGCAGTTACGGAGTCCGGCTAGCGGAGACCCAGTACTCC.

This clonotype was detected only a few times. The chain combines TRBV20-1 with TRBJ2-4; D is unresolved. The CDR3 runs to 12 residues. Germline-derived CDR1 and CDR2 are DFQATT and SNEGSKA (reference sequence). The germline V and J ends were trimmed by 2 bases and 8 bases, with 10 bases remaining between them. CDR3 nucleotides: TGCAGTGCTAGAAGGCAGTTAGACATTCAGTACTTC. Translating gives CSARRQLDIQYF.